One sample yielded the 13 T cell receptor beta chains listed below, sequenced in a study of cytomegalovirus exposure and HLA in healthy donors. Researchers ran the PCR with 60 Vbeta and 13 Jbeta primers. The data were produced by immunoSEQ multiplex PCR, yet TCRdb's version contains in-frame clones alone and is incomplete. The table lists nearly 95,000 clones, over 55% of them singletons, with roughly 6.8% in the top ten. The sequencing sample was made of PBMCs. The source is a woman aged 30 to 39 in good health and CMV-seronegative.

The V gene is TRBV11-3, the J gene TRBJ1-1, with TRBD1 matching over 7 bases. After removal of 3 bases from V and 1 base from J, the junction contained 2 bases not matched to a gene. The germline V gene encodes CDR1 SGHNT and CDR2 YENEEA. The CDR3 extends over 14 amino acids. In DNA form, the CDR3 reads TGTGCCAGCAGCTTTGGACAGGAGAACACTGAAGCTTTCTTT. It translates to CASSFGQENTEAFF.

This chain connects TRBV7-3 to TRBJ2-4; tentatively, D is TRBD2 (6 bases). V gave up 6 bases and J gave up 11 bases, with 23 bases separating them. CDR1 and CDR2 from the germline V gene are SGHTA and FQGTGA. The CDR3 consists of 15 residues. CDR3 residues: CASSVTGGGFEVQYF. The CDR3 nucleotides are TGTGCCAGCAGTGTGACCGGGGGAGGCTTTGAAGTTCAGTACTTC.

This clone was detected once. The chain has TRBV7-3 and TRBJ2-1; D not resolved. The germline CDR1 and CDR2 sequences are SGHTA and FQGTGA. This CDR3 has 14 residues. Trimming removed 5 bases from V and 3 bases from J, with 11 bases in between. The CDR3 reads CASSPSSGYNEQFF. CDR3 in DNA: TGTGCCAGCAGCCCATCCTCGGGCTACAATGAGCAGTTCTTC.

This clone was counted between two and nine times. V is TRBV29-1 and J is TRBJ2-5; 7 nucleotides line up with TRBD2. Germline CDR1 reads SQVTM; CDR2 reads ANQGSEA. The CDR3 extends over 11 amino acids. Trimming took 5 bases from V and 4 from J; bases not matched to a gene: 1. CDR3 in DNA: TGCAGCGTTACGGGGGGAGAGACCCAGTACTTC. Translated: CSVTGGETQYF.

The rearrangement uses TRBV5-1 and TRBJ2-5; 8 bases map to TRBD2. The CDR3 is 14 residues long. V was clipped by 2 bases and J by 2 bases; unmatched bases: 2. Germline V lookup: CDR1 SGHRS, CDR2 YFSETQ. CDR3 DNA sequence: TGCGCCAGCAGCTTTCCGGGGGGGCAAGAGACCCAGTACTTC. Its protein is CASSFPGGQETQYF.

This clone was detected a few times. The chain is built from TRBV6-6 and TRBJ1-3; weak D call: TRBD1 (5 bases). V lost 4 bases to trimming and J lost 9 bases, with 16 bases between them. The V gene's germline CDR1 is MNHNY and CDR2 SVGAGI (reference sequence). CDR3 size: 14 residues. Here the CDR3 DNA reads TGTGCCAGCAGTTCATCTACCGGGGGTGTCACCATATATTTT. Its translation is CASSSSTGGVTIYF.

For this clone: Other nucleotide sequences in the sample specify the same CDR3. The rearrangement uses TRBV2 and TRBJ1-1; the D gene is possibly TRBD1 (6 bases). The CDR3 is 13 amino acids. V shed 6 bases and J shed 0 bases, with 8 bases lying between them. CDR1 SNHLY and CDR2 FYNNEI come from the germline V gene. The CDR3 DNA reads TGTGCCAGCAGGGACAGATTGAACACTGAAGCTTTCTTT. Translating gives CASRDRLNTEAFF.

V gene TRBV19 combines with J gene TRBJ1-5; 9 nucleotides agree with TRBD1. The CDR3 covers 17 residues. Germline-derived CDR1 and CDR2 are LNHDA and SQIVND (reference sequence). With V trimmed by 5 bases and J by 3 bases, 11 bases remained unmatched. CDR3 DNA: TGTGCCAGTAGTCGGGACAGGGAAGGTTGGGCCAATCAGCCCCAGCATTTT. Protein product: CASSRDREGWANQPQHF.

This chain joins TRBV4-1 and TRBJ1-2, with unresolved D. Germline V gene lookup returns CDR1 MGHRA and CDR2 YSYEKL. The CDR3 totals 14 residues. Trimming removed 0 bases at V and 4 bases at J, with 9 bases between. The CDR3 region is CASSQDPSVYGYTF. The CDR3 DNA follows: TGCGCCAGCAGCCAAGACCCTTCGGTCTATGGCTACACCTTC.

The rearrangement uses TRBV6-4 and TRBJ2-1; possibly TRBD2 for D (5 bases). CDR1 is MRHNA, CDR2 SNTAGT, per germline. The CDR3 sequence is 14 residues long. V dropped 5 bases and J dropped 0 bases, with 8 bases sitting between them. CDR3 region: CASSRGPSYNEQFF. In nucleotides, the CDR3 is TGTGCCAGCAGTCGGGGTCCCTCCTACAATGAGCAGTTCTTC.

The genes are TRBV28 and TRBJ2-5; 10 bases line up with TRBD1. The V and J ends lost 5 bases and 11 bases, in that order; junction bases with no gene match: 14. CDR1 and CDR2 from the germline V gene are MDHEN and SYDVKM. This CDR3 comprises 15 residues. CDR3 DNA sequence: TGTGCCAGCAGTCCCTGGACAGGGGGATCGAGAGAGCAGTACTTC. This gives the protein CASSPWTGGSREQYF.

The chain combines TRBV30 with TRBJ1-5; D is ambiguous. Trimming cost V 5 bases and J 6 bases, with 8 bases left between them. Germline CDR1 and CDR2: GTSNPN and SVGIG (reference sequence). The CDR3 consists of 11 residues. CDR3 coding DNA: TGTGCCTGGGGAGCCGCTCAGCCCCAGCATTTT. Translating gives CAWGAAQPQHF.

The gene calls are TRBV27 and TRBJ2-1, with 8 bases that match TRBD1. There are 14 residues in the CDR3. V gave up 8 bases and J gave up 7 bases; unmatched junction bases: 10. Per the germline V gene, CDR1 is MNHEY and CDR2 is SMNVEV (reference sequence). The CDR3 DNA sequence: TGTGCCAGCTCCTACCTGGACAGGGTAAATGAGCAGTTCTTC. Translation gives CASSYLDRVNEQFF.